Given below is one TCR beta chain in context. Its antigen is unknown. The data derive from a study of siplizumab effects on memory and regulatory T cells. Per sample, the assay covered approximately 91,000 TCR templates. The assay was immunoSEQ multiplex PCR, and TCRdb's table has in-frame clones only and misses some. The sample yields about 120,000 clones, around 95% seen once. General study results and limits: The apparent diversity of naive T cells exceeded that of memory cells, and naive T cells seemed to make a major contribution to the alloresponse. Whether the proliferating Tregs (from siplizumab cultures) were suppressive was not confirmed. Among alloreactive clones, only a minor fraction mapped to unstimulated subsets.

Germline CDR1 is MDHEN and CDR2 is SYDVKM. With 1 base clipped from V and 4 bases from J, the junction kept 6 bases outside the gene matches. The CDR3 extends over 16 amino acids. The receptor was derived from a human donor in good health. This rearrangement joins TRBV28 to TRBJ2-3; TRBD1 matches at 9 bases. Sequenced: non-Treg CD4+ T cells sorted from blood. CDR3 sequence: CASSLSGTGSPDTQYF. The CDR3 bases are TGTGCCAGCAGTTTATCCGGGACAGGGAGCCCAGATACGCAGTATTTT.